This is a list of T cell receptor beta chains from one sample in a study of blood T cells in healthy people across ages. TCRdb itself ran the 5' RACE reads through MiXCR, one entry per CDR3 protein. Of over a million distinct CDR3 sequences in the sample, approximately 59% were seen once. The sequenced sample was blood. Receptor source: a man younger than 30 in good health. CDR3s include the opening cysteine and the closing phenylalanine or tryptophan. The D gene is left open where the match is weak. Some rows have no size entry. The others give once, few or many, or a class for an expanded clone.

TRBJ2-1	once	15	TRBV20-1	TRBD2	CSATPVSGDYNEQFF	TGCAGTGCTACCCCCGTTAGCGGGGATTACAATGAGCAGTTCTTC
TRBJ1-1	NA	14	TRBV20-1	NA	CSARDRGRDTEAFF	TGCAGTGCTAGAGATAGGGGAAGGGACACTGAAGCTTTCTTT
TRBJ2-7	many	14	TRBV27	TRBD1	CASSLGDRGYEQYF	TGTGCCAGCAGTTTAGGGGACAGGGGCTACGAGCAGTACTTC
TRBJ2-1	NA	13	TRBV27	TRBD2	CASRLAPYNEQFF	TGTGCCAGCAGACTAGCGCCTTACAATGAGCAGTTCTTC
TRBJ2-5	few	16	TRBV12-3/TRBV12-4	TRBD2	CASSGRLAGSVVTQYF	TGTGCCAGCAGTGGTAGACTAGCGGGGAGTGTGGTGACCCAGTACTTC
TRBJ2-1	few	15	TRBV29-1	TRBD2	CSVGVPLTSGDEQFF	TGCAGCGTTGGAGTCCCTTTGACTAGCGGGGATGAGCAGTTCTTC
TRBJ2-5	NA	16	TRBV27	TRBD1	CASSPMGQAMQETQYF	TGTGCCAGCAGCCCGATGGGACAGGCGATGCAAGAGACCCAGTACTTC
TRBJ1-2	NA	14	TRBV11-2	NA	CASSLDAAPYGYTF	TGTGCCAGCAGCTTAGATGCAGCCCCCTATGGCTACACCTTC
TRBJ2-3	NA	16	TRBV20-1	TRBD2	CSARDNSGGHTDTQYF	TGCAGTGCTAGAGATAATAGCGGGGGGCACACAGATACGCAGTATTTT
TRBJ2-5	once	19	TRBV4-3	TRBD2	CASSQVRLAGASRRDEQYF	TGCGCCAGCAGCCAAGTGCGGCTAGCGGGGGCGAGTAGGAGGGATGAGCAGTACTTC
TRBJ2-1	NA	16	TRBV12-3/TRBV12-4	NA	CASSLRGLAGGNEQFF	TGTGCCAGCAGTTTAAGGGGTCTAGCAGGAGGAAATGAGCAGTTCTTC